This T cell receptor (beta chain) was recorded in a study of OX40 agonist ivuxolimab in advanced cancers. About this clone: Its specificity is not known.

Clones were sequenced by immunoSEQ multiplex PCR, and TCRdb holds only the in-frame ones, with some missing. The table lists 55,000 to 80,000 clones, around 83% of them singletons, with about 1% in the top ten. Study-level points and caveats: Some of the lowest clonal expansion was seen in partial responders at 0.1-3.0 mg/kg. At 0.1 to 3.0 mg/kg, CD4+ and CD8+ blood T cells expanded clonally by week 6.

This CDR3 has 14 residues. Germline loops: CDR1 LNHDA, CDR2 SQIVND (reference sequence). The V and J ends lost 5 bases and 5 bases, in that order; junction bases with no gene match: 7. The input for sequencing was CD4+ or CD8+ T cells sorted from blood, taken in a trial of the OX40 agonist ivuxolimab. The chain uses TRBV19 and TRBJ2-5; 8 bases are a match to TRBD1. The TCR was taken from an adult with an advanced solid tumor such as melanoma, head and neck, liver or kidney cancer. In nucleotides, the CDR3 is TGTGCCAGTAGTCGGACAGGGAATTTTGAGACCCAGTACTTC. This sequence encodes CASSRTGNFETQYF.